What follows are 14 T cell receptor beta chains derived from one specimen sequenced in a study of cytomegalovirus exposure and HLA in healthy donors. The PCR had 60 Vbeta and 13 Jbeta primers. Generated by immunoSEQ multiplex PCR, the TCRdb table keeps only in-frame clones and is missing some. In the table there are under 200,000 clones, approximately 82% of which are singletons. The source material was PBMCs. These receptors all come from a male donor in good health and CMV-seronegative.

The CDR3 sequence is CASSYVSEGAREQYF. The DNA for the CDR3 is TGTGCCAGCAGTTACGTGTCCGAGGGAGCCCGCGAGCAGTACTTC. The V gene is TRBV6-5, the J gene TRBJ2-7; weak D call: TRBD2 (5 bases). The CDR3 totals 15 residues. CDR1 and CDR2 from the germline V gene are MNHEY and SVGAGI. V shed 2 bases and J shed 6 bases, with 17 bases lying between them.

This chain joins TRBV2 and TRBJ2-6; TRBD1 might be the D (5 bases). Trimming shortened V by 6 bases and J by 4 bases, and 13 bases separated the two germline ends. This CDR3 is built from 15 residues. Germline CDR1 SNHLY, CDR2 FYNNEI. CDR3: CASRARGGGANVLTF. DNA of the CDR3: TGTGCCAGCAGGGCAAGGGGCGGCGGGGCCAACGTCCTGACTTTC.

This clone was observed a few times. The chain joins TRBV7-6 to TRBJ1-1; the D is unclear. This CDR3 comprises 14 residues. Germline V lookup: CDR1 SGHVS, CDR2 FNYEAQ. V lost 1 base, J lost 1 base, and 7 bases lay in between. The CDR3: CASSLGASNTEAFF. The CDR3, as DNA: TGTGCCAGCAGCTTAGGGGCATCGAACACTGAAGCTTTCTTT.

This chain uses TRBV5-6 with TRBJ2-4; D is uncertain. The CDR3 contains 13 residues. Germline V gene lookup returns CDR1 SGHDT and CDR2 YYEEEE. The ends were cut back, 3 bases at V and 9 bases at J, with 13 bases in the middle. CDR3 loop: CASSSSYVGIQYF. The CDR3 bases are TGTGCCAGCAGCTCTTCCTACGTTGGCATTCAGTACTTC.

This clone was seen a single time. Written as DNA, the CDR3 is TGTGCCAGCAGCTTATTGAGACTAGCGGGAGGAGAAGAGAACACCGGGACCGGGGAGCTGTTTTTT. This sequence encodes CASSLLRLAGGEENTGTGELFF. J is TRBJ2-2 and V is TRBV7-6, with 13 bases aligning to TRBD2. Trimming took 2 bases from V and 5 from J; bases not matched to a gene: 20. The V gene's germline CDR1 is SGHVS and CDR2 FNYEAQ. This CDR3 comprises 22 residues.

The table lists this clone with a few counts. This sequence joins TRBV7-9 and TRBJ1-1; D is undetermined. Germline V CDR1 and CDR2: SEHNR, FQNEAQ (reference sequence). The CDR3 contains 12 residues. Trimming took off 4 bases at V and 1 base at J, with 4 bases between the two ends. CDR3 in amino acids: CASSYKNTEAFF. In DNA, the CDR3 is TGTGCCAGCAGCTACAAGAACACTGAAGCTTTCTTT.

The chain carries TRBV5-1 and TRBJ1-6, with a weak D call TRBD1 (6 bases). Germline V CDR1 and CDR2: SGHRS, YFSETQ. Deletions cut 4 bases from V and 9 bases from J, with 14 bases between. The CDR3 contains 14 residues. The CDR3 DNA is TGCGCCAGCAGCGGCAATAAACAGGGTTCACCCCTCCACTTT. As protein: CASSGNKQGSPLHF.

The chain recombines TRBV18 with TRBJ1-5; 10 nucleotides match TRBD1. With V trimmed by 3 bases and J by 9 bases, 11 bases remained unmatched. Germline V gene sequence: CDR1 KGHSH, CDR2 LQKENI. The CDR3 is made up of 16 amino acids. CDR3 in DNA: TGTGCCAGCTCACCGCCCCCCGGGACAGGGGAACCGCCCCAGCATTTT. The encoded protein is CASSPPPGTGEPPQHF.

The V and J genes are TRBV4-2 and TRBJ2-1, with a tentative D call TRBD2 (5 bases). The V gene lost 4 bases and the J gene lost 0 bases, with 13 bases spanning the gap. This CDR3 spans 16 amino acids. Per germline, CDR1 LGHNA and CDR2 YNFKEQ. CDR3 DNA sequence: TGTGCCAGCAGCCTAGCGAAGCGGAGCTCCTACAATGAGCAGTTCTTC. Translation gives CASSLAKRSSYNEQFF.

The chain uses TRBV7-2 and TRBJ2-3, with D unresolved. Trimming pared 5 bases from V and 4 bases from J, leaving 7 bases between. Germline values: CDR1 SGHTA, CDR2 FQGNSA. The CDR3 spans 12 residues. CDR3 protein: CASSLSADTQYF. The CDR3, as DNA: TGTGCCAGCAGCCTAAGTGCAGATACGCAGTATTTT.

CDR3 coding DNA: TGTGCCAGCAGCCGGGACAGCAACACCGGGGAGCTGTTTTTT. Its protein product is CASSRDSNTGELFF. The J gene is TRBJ2-2, the V gene TRBV7-3; 7 positions agree with TRBD1. The CDR3 is 14 residues long. Germline CDR1 reads SGHTA; CDR2 reads FQGTGA. Trimming removed 5 bases from V and 2 bases from J; junction bases left unmatched: 2.

The chain has TRBV6-5 and TRBJ2-5, with TRBD2 matching 7 bases. CDR1 is MNHEY and CDR2 is SVGAGI in the germline V gene. The J segment lost 2 bases and the V segment lost 7 bases, leaving 10 bases of the junction unmatched. The CDR3 contains 15 residues. CDR3 coding DNA: TGTGCCAGCATGGGGCGGGAGAGAGGGCAAGAGACCCAGTACTTC. Its translation: CASMGRERGQETQYF.

The rearrangement links TRBV6-5 to TRBJ1-2; D remains ambiguous. With 8 bases removed from V and 2 bases from J, the gap between germline ends came to 18 bases. This CDR3 has 15 residues. Germline assignment: CDR1 MNHEY and CDR2 SVGAGI. The CDR3 reads CASSLGGSANYGYTF. The CDR3 DNA reads TGTGCCAGCTCCCTTGGAGGCTCCGCGAACTATGGCTACACCTTC.

This clone was counted only a few times. The chain couples TRBV5-1 to TRBJ2-5; 8 positions agree with TRBD1. The end of the DNA fits TRBJ2-7 better, so the J call may be wrong. The germline V gene has CDR1 SGHRS and CDR2 YFSETQ. CDR3 length: 14 amino acids. The CDR3 sequence is CASSLGGQGSEQYF. In nucleotides, the CDR3 is TGCGCCAGCAGCTTGGGTGGACAGGGTTCCGAGCAGTACTTC.